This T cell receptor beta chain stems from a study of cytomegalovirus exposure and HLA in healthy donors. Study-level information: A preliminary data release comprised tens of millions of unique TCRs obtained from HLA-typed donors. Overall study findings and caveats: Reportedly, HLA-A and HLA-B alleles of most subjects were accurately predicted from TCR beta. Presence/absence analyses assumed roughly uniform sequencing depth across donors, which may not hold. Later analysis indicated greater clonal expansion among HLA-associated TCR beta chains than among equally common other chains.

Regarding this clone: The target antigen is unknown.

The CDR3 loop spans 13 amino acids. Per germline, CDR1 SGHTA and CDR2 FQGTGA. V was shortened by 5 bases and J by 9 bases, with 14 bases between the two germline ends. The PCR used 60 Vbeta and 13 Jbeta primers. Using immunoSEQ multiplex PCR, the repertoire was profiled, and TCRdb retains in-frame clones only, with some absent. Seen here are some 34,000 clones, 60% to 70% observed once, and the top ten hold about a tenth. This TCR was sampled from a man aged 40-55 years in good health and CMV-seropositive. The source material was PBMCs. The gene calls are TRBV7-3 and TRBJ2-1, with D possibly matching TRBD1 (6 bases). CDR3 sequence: CASSPGKGGEQFF. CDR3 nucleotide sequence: TGTGCCAGCAGCCCCGGAAAAGGGGGTGAGCAGTTCTTC.